Each of the 17 T cell receptor beta chains below was sequenced from the same sample in a study of T-cell memory formation after mild COVID-19. Each CDR3 protein is one row after TCRdb ran MiXCR on the 5' RACE reads. The table records approximately 400,000 distinct CDR3 sequences, more than 15% of them present only once. The material sequenced was PBMCs or a T cell subset sorted from them (not recorded which). The receptor set was obtained from a man younger than 35 who had mild COVID-19 (a few samples of this study predate the infection). Cell type and time point are not known.

This clonotype was recorded a few times. The rearrangement uses TRBV29-1 and TRBJ2-5; 7 nucleotides agree with TRBD2. V shed 6 bases and J 2 bases; nucleotides not matched to a gene: 3. This CDR3 spans 12 amino acids. Germline values: CDR1 SQVTM, CDR2 ANQGSEA. CDR3 nucleotide sequence: TGCAGCGTGACTAGCTCGCAAGAGACCCAGTACTTC. Protein: CSVTSSQETQYF. The full variable domain, rest sourced from reference TRBV29-1 and TRBJ2-5, is SAVISQKPSRDICQRGTSLTIQCQVDSQVTMMFWYRQQPGQSLTLIATANQGSEATYESGFVIDKFPISRPNLTFSTLTVSNMSPEDSSIYLCSVTSSQETQYFGPGTRLLVL.

The V gene is TRBV29-1, the J gene TRBJ1-1; D uncertain. Looked up from germline, CDR1 is SQVTM and CDR2 is ANQGSEA. Trimming left V 4 bases short and J 0 bases short, with 12 bases between. The CDR3 totals 14 residues. CDR3 residues: CSVVKTVVNTEAFF. The CDR3 DNA reads as TGCAGCGTTGTAAAAACGGTTGTGAACACTGAAGCTTTCTTT.

This clonotype was counted a few times. The chain couples TRBV28 to TRBJ2-1, with D perhaps TRBD2 (5 bases). Germline values: CDR1 MDHEN, CDR2 SYDVKM. The CDR3 has 15 amino acids. V lost 4 bases, J lost 7 bases, and 17 bases lay in between. This chain's CDR3 is CASSSDLAPANEQFF. The CDR3 region has the DNA TGTGCCAGCAGTTCCGATCTAGCTCCTGCAAATGAGCAGTTCTTC.

This clonotype occurred a few times. The chain combines TRBV5-4 with TRBJ2-5; TRBD1 matches 8 bases. Germline V gives CDR1 SGHNT, CDR2 YYREEE (reference sequence). This CDR3 is built from 15 residues. Trimming took 4 bases from V and 4 from J; bases not matched to a gene: 9. This CDR3 reads CASSTKRQGLETQYF. The CDR3 coding sequence is TGTGCCAGCAGCACAAAAAGACAGGGGTTAGAGACCCAGTACTTC.

This clonotype was picked up a small number of times. The chain has TRBV7-2 and TRBJ2-5; D may be TRBD2 (5 bases). The CDR3 is made up of 14 amino acids. Germline CDR1 SGHTA, CDR2 FQGNSA. Trimming left V 6 bases short and J 1 base short, with 12 bases between. This chain's CDR3 is CASRKPGFQETQYF. The CDR3 DNA sequence: TGTGCCAGCAGGAAGCCGGGATTCCAAGAGACCCAGTACTTC.

This clonotype was detected only a few times. This chain uses TRBV20-1 with TRBJ1-4; D may be TRBD1 (5 bases). The CDR3 has 14 amino acids. Looked up from germline, CDR1 is DFQATT and CDR2 is SNEGSKA (reference sequence). As DNA, the CDR3 is TGCAGCATCCGATCCGGGACGGTGAATGAAAAACTGTTTTTT. It specifies CSIRSGTVNEKLFF.

In this sample, this clonotype turned up a few times. The gene calls are TRBV7-2 and TRBJ2-1; a weak D match, TRBD2 (6 bases). With 7 bases removed from V and 5 bases from J, the gap between germline ends came to 18 bases. The V gene's germline CDR1 is SGHTA and CDR2 FQGNSA. The CDR3 covers 15 residues. The chain's CDR3 is CASTVSPGVDNEQFF. DNA of the CDR3: TGTGCCAGCACCGTCTCCCCGGGGGTCGACAATGAGCAGTTCTTC. Filled out from reference TRBV7-2 and TRBJ2-1, the complete variable domain reads GAGVSQSPSNKVTEKGKDVELRCDPISGHTALYWYRQSLGQGLEFLIYFQGNSAPDKSGLPSDRFSAERTGGSVSTLTIQRTQQEDSAVYLCASTVSPGVDNEQFFGPGTRLTVL.

V gene TRBV9 combines with J gene TRBJ2-5; D possibly corresponds to TRBD1 (6 bases). V was cut by 3 bases and J by 5 bases, with 17 bases left in between. Germline V lookup: CDR1 SGDLS, CDR2 YYNGEE. This CDR3 spans 15 amino acids. The CDR3 DNA reads as TGTGCCAGCAGCGCCAGTCCGGGACATTCGGAGACCCAGTACTTC. Translation gives CASSASPGHSETQYF.

J is TRBJ2-7 and V is TRBV12-3 or TRBV12-4, with D maybe TRBD2 (6 bases). This CDR3 region has 19 residues. Trimming left V 5 bases short and J 0 bases short, with 26 bases between. The CDR3 nucleotides are TGTGCCAGCAGTCTTTCCCGGGCTAGCTGGGGGGATAGCTCCTACGAGCAGTACTTC. Residues: CASSLSRASWGDSSYEQYF.

This chain links TRBV9 with TRBJ2-1; D is ambiguous. Trimming took 0 bases from V and 8 from J, leaving 9 bases between them. Looked up from germline, CDR1 is SGDLS and CDR2 is YYNGEE. The CDR3 totals 13 residues. This CDR3 reads CASSVGPVYEQFF. The CDR3 bases are TGTGCCAGCAGCGTAGGCCCCGTTTATGAGCAGTTCTTC.

This clonotype was picked up a small number of times. The CDR3 DNA reads TGCGCCAGCAGCCTCCACGACAGGGGGTTCGACGAGCAGTACGTC. Protein product: CASSLHDRGFDEQYV. J is TRBJ2-7 and V is TRBV4-1; TRBD1 agrees at 9 bases. In germline, CDR1 is MGHRA, CDR2 YSYEKL. This CDR3 is built from 15 residues. J lost 5 bases, V lost 4 bases, and 9 bases had no gene match.

V gene TRBV13 combines with J gene TRBJ2-5; 9 bases match TRBD2. The CDR3 runs to 16 residues. Unmatched junction bases numbered 12, after V lost 5 bases and J lost 5 bases. CDR1 PRHDT and CDR2 FYEKMQ come from the germline V gene (reference sequence). This CDR3 reads CASSDLAGGQSETQYF. The CDR3 region has the DNA TGTGCCAGCAGCGACTTGGCGGGGGGGCAATCGGAGACCCAGTACTTC.

The chain has TRBV28 and TRBJ2-3; 14 nucleotides agree with TRBD2. Germline V gene sequence: CDR1 MDHEN, CDR2 SYDVKM. This CDR3 comprises 19 residues. V gave up 6 bases and J gave up 0 bases; unmatched junction bases: 11. This CDR3 is CASSPEGLAGVSSTDTQYF. The CDR3 DNA is TGTGCCAGCAGCCCCGAGGGACTAGCGGGGGTGTCTAGCACAGATACGCAGTATTTT.

The chain uses TRBV7-6 and TRBJ2-5; 11 bases agree with TRBD2. The CDR3 runs 18 residues. With V trimmed by 2 bases and J by 3 bases, 11 bases remained unmatched. Germline-derived CDR1 and CDR2 are SGHVS and FNYEAQ. The CDR3 protein is CASSLRPGGLADEETQYF. The CDR3 nucleotides are TGTGCCAGCAGCTTAAGACCGGGGGGACTAGCGGATGAAGAGACCCAGTACTTC.

The genes are TRBV6-2 or TRBV6-3 and TRBJ2-5; tentative D call: TRBD2 (7 bases). The V gene lost 5 bases and the J gene lost 5 bases, with 15 bases spanning the gap. Germline lookup yields CDR1 MNHEY and CDR2 SVGEGT. The CDR3 consists of 14 residues. CDR3 protein: CASSTDGGLETQYF. CDR3 DNA: TGTGCCAGCAGTACAGACGGGGGGCTGGAGACCCAGTACTTC.

The chain uses TRBV6-2 or TRBV6-3 and TRBJ1-5; 9 bases map to TRBD1. Germline V gene lookup returns CDR1 MNHEY and CDR2 SVGEGT. This CDR3 has 16 amino acids. V was clipped by 2 bases and J by 3 bases; unmatched bases: 5. The chain's CDR3 is CASSYGTGLYNQPQHF. The CDR3 nucleotides read TGTGCCAGCAGTTACGGGACAGGGCTCTACAATCAGCCCCAGCATTTT.

This clonotype has just a few counts. V and J are TRBV7-2 and TRBJ1-2; 9 nucleotides match TRBD1. Germline V gene sequence: CDR1 SGHTA, CDR2 FQGNSA. Trimming took 3 bases from V and 3 from J; bases not matched to a gene: 8. There are 16 residues in the CDR3. CDR3 bases: TGTGCCAGCAGCTTGGTTACAGGGGGCGTCCACTATGGCTACACCTTC. This translates into CASSLVTGGVHYGYTF.